This T cell receptor beta chain was sequenced in a study of blood T cell repertoires in COVID-19 (dated by TCRdb to the early 2020s). Background for the entire study: The collaborator samples originated in the United States, Italy and Spain and spanned the acute and convalescent phases of COVID-19. The material from the prospective study consisted of cDNA or gDNA derived from T cells, B-cell-depleted T cells, or PBMCs. Nearly every sample came with metadata listing a de-identified subject ID, COVID-19 status, age in years and sex. Deeply sampled blood TCRbeta repertoires from subjects exposed to, actively infected with, or recovered from COVID-19 were included in the dataset. HLA class I and class II types, where available, came from metadata supplied by the sample provider rather than from assay-based typing. The repertoires were released in a freely available public database intended as a resource for research on the immune response to SARS-CoV-2. Samples came from the ongoing ImmuneRACE study (first 160 participants) plus 1,254 subjects from 6 global collaborators.

This clone turned up a few times. Its antigen remains unidentified. No base-level quality is on record; no much larger clone is a single base apart. The immunoSEQ Assay, a bias-controlled multiplex PCR, was used to amplify TCRbeta CDR3 regions from genomic DNA. Per the original workflow: Nucleated cell counts per sample were estimated from amplification of reference gene primers within the assay. To quantify the absolute abundance of each unique TCRbeta CDR3 rearrangement, sequence reads were collapsed and filtered. For each sample, productive Simpson clonality was calculated by taking the square root of Simpson's diversity index across productive rearrangements. What TCRdb holds here is the immuneACCESS table cut down to in-frame rearrangements. Part of the clones is not present; checked against another copy, under half of the missing clones reflect an unresolved V gene, and the others are unexplained. V and J calls and clone size are as listed in that table; D and trimming were resolved from the DNA. The sample table holds 150,000 to 200,000 clones, of which approximately 90% were seen once. The ten top clones hold about 7% of the sample.

Beyond this particular receptor, the publication reports: How much clinical and demographic metadata was included differed by source and by participant, and the metadata was provided uncurated.

The collaborating institutions used their own protocols to collect whole blood in K2EDTA tubes. For TCRbeta analysis, collaborators shipped samples in one of three forms: frozen whole blood, isolated PBMCs, or DNA extracted from either of those sample types. From the cysteine through the valine, the CDR3 covers 12 amino acids. The DNA shown is the 36-base CDR3, in frame from base 1. In the germline V gene (reference sequence), CDR1 corresponds to SEHNR and CDR2 to FQNEAQ. V is clipped by 2 bases and J by 6 bases, and the sequence between their germline boundaries is 8 bases long. The chain was built from TRBV7-9 and TRBJ2-7; the best D guess is TRBD2, with 5 bases matching. The sequencing sample was made of peripheral blood. This clonotype was sampled from a woman older than 75 in a cohort sampled during active or convalescent COVID-19. Read as DNA, the sequence is TGTGCCAGCAGCTTAACCGGGGTCGAGCAGTACGTC. Translated, it gives CASSLTGVEQYV.